Listed below are T cell receptor beta chains from one sample, sequenced in a study of shared clonotypes between healthy human individuals. The table came from immunoSEQ multiplex PCR; TCRdb's copy has only in-frame clones and leaves some out. This table has some 2,100,000 clones, around 93% appearing once. Sequenced sample: naive CD8+ T cells from PBMCs. These receptor sequences come from a man between 18 and 35 years old in good health. Some clones in this sample may be carry-over from other donors' samples. Each CDR3 is given with its conserved first and last residue. D genes are given only for firm matches. Clone size is not always given. Where it is, it says once, few, many or a class for expanded clones.

d_gene	v_gene	abundance	j_gene	CDR3aa	CDR3nt
-	TRBV27	-	TRBJ2-5	CASSVAGWSETQYF	TGTGCCAGCAGCGTCGCGGGATGGTCGGAGACCCAGTACTTC
-	TRBV14	-	TRBJ1-2	CASSQVGEGVYGYTF	TGTGCCAGCAGCCAAGTCGGGGAGGGAGTCTATGGCTACACCTTC
TRBD2	TRBV7-9	-	TRBJ2-7	CASSPRTSGSYEQYF	TGTGCCAGCAGCCCAAGGACTAGCGGGAGCTACGAGCAGTACTTC
-	TRBV4-2	-	TRBJ1-1	CASSQESTEAFF	TGTGCCAGCAGCCAAGAAAGTACTGAAGCTTTCTTT
-	TRBV15	-	TRBJ1-1	CATSRVLDWIGTEAFF	TGTGCCACCAGCAGAGTTCTGGACTGGATCGGCACTGAAGCTTTCTTT
-	TRBV7-8	-	TRBJ2-7	CASSPYPRTVSYEQYF	TGTGCCAGCAGCCCTTACCCTCGGACAGTCTCCTACGAGCAGTACTTC
TRBD1	TRBV27	-	TRBJ2-1	CASSLNTGQFYNEQFF	TGTGCCAGCAGTTTGAATACGGGACAGTTCTACAATGAGCAGTTCTTC
TRBD2	TRBV6-5	-	TRBJ2-7	CASTGRGGSYEQYF	TGTGCCAGCACCGGACGGGGCGGGAGTTACGAGCAGTACTTC
TRBD1	TRBV25-1	once	TRBJ1-2	CASSGQGYGYTF	TGTGCCAGCTCGGGACAGGGCTATGGCTACACCTTC
-	TRBV7-3	-	TRBJ2-3	CASSSWTTSPPDTQYF	TGTGCCAGCAGCTCCTGGACAACCAGCCCTCCAGATACGCAGTATTTT
TRBD1	TRBV7-9	-	TRBJ2-1	CASRDTRTGAHNEQFF	TGTGCCAGCAGAGACACCCGGACAGGGGCCCACAATGAGCAGTTCTTC
-	TRBV11-2	-	TRBJ2-2	CASSLDLIRGPTGELFF	TGTGCCAGCAGCTTAGATTTGATTCGCGGACCTACCGGGGAGCTGTTTTTT
TRBD1	TRBV11-2	-	TRBJ2-7	CASSRGPGTGLGEQYF	TGTGCCAGCAGCCGAGGCCCCGGGACAGGGCTTGGGGAGCAGTACTTC
TRBD2	TRBV9	-	TRBJ2-2	CASSVGLAGDRGGELFF	TGTGCCAGCAGCGTGGGGCTAGCGGGAGACCGGGGCGGGGAGCTGTTTTTT
-	TRBV9	-	TRBJ1-2	CASSVAGASYGYTF	TGTGCCAGCAGCGTAGCCGGGGCATCGTATGGCTACACCTTC
-	TRBV27	-	TRBJ2-7	CASSLAGALDEQYF	TGTGCCAGCAGTTTGGCGGGGGCTCTCGACGAGCAGTACTTC
-	TRBV27	-	TRBJ2-7	CASSSQGFHEQYF	TGTGCCAGCAGTTCCCAGGGCTTTCACGAGCAGTACTTC
TRBD1	TRBV14	-	TRBJ2-7	CASSQDVRGLYEQYF	TGTGCCAGCAGCCAAGATGTCAGGGGGCTCTACGAGCAGTACTTC
-	TRBV11-2	-	TRBJ2-5	CASSTPETGRWETQYF	TGTGCCAGCAGCACACCAGAAACAGGGAGGTGGGAGACCCAGTACTTC
-	TRBV19	-	TRBJ2-7	CASSIGISYEQYF	TGTGCCAGTAGTATCGGGATATCCTACGAGCAGTACTTC
TRBD2	TRBV7-9	-	TRBJ2-7	CASSDGGSSYEQYF	TGTGCCAGCAGTGACGGGGGGAGCTCCTACGAGCAGTACTTC
-	TRBV28	-	TRBJ2-1	CASRPLWGELYNEQFF	TGTGCCAGCAGACCCCTTTGGGGGGAGCTTTACAATGAGCAGTTCTTC
-	TRBV18	-	TRBJ2-5	CASSLDRETYQETQYF	TGTGCCAGCTCACTTGACCGAGAGACTTACCAAGAGACCCAGTACTTC
TRBD1	TRBV11-3	-	TRBJ2-4	CASSLGRTGPLCIQYF	TGTGCCAGCAGCTTAGGTAGGACAGGGCCCCTGTGTATTCAGTACTTC
-	TRBV12-5	-	TRBJ2-3	CASASSQEPDTQYF	TGTGCTAGTGCCTCTTCCCAAGAGCCAGATACGCAGTATTTT
-	TRBV14	-	TRBJ2-7	CASSQVRTGNYEQYF	TGTGCCAGCAGCCAAGTTCGTACAGGGAACTACGAGCAGTACTTC
-	TRBV7-3	-	TRBJ2-7	CASSLNSNTGSKQYF	TGTGCCAGCAGCTTAAATAGCAACACCGGGTCCAAGCAGTACTTC
TRBD2	TRBV5-1	-	TRBJ2-7	CASSLARTSGFDKQYF	TGCGCCAGCAGCTTGGCCAGAACTAGCGGGTTTGACAAGCAGTACTTC
-	TRBV6-6	-	TRBJ2-7	CASSYSIVRSQEEQYF	TGTGCCAGCAGTTACTCGATAGTACGGAGTCAGGAAGAGCAGTACTTC
-	TRBV2	-	TRBJ2-1	CASSAGAGSYNEQFF	TGTGCCAGCAGTGCAGGGGCGGGCTCCTACAATGAGCAGTTCTTC
-	TRBV29-1	-	TRBJ2-2	CSVGRGVLNTGELFF	TGCAGCGTTGGGCGAGGGGTTTTGAACACCGGGGAGCTGTTTTTT
-	TRBV28	-	TRBJ1-1	CASSLTVNTEAFF	TGTGCCAGCAGTTTAACAGTGAACACTGAAGCTTTCTTT
-	TRBV5-1	-	TRBJ2-7	CASSPSTSAGAYEQYF	TGCGCCAGCAGCCCCTCGACTAGTGCCGGGGCCTACGAGCAGTACTTC
TRBD1	TRBV27	-	TRBJ2-3	CASSSNRDREIDTQYF	TGTGCCAGCAGTTCCAACCGGGACAGGGAAATAGATACGCAGTATTTT
-	TRBV27	-	TRBJ2-7	CASSLGGTAYEQYF	TGTGCCAGCAGTTTAGGGGGGACAGCCTACGAGCAGTACTTC
-	TRBV11-2	-	TRBJ1-1	CASSLEPGSSPFF	TGTGCCAGCAGCTTAGAGCCAGGTTCTTCTCCTTTCTTT
-	TRBV9	-	TRBJ1-1	CASSGTEAFF	TGTGCCAGCTCCGGAACTGAAGCTTTCTTT
TRBD1	TRBV7-9	-	TRBJ1-2	CASSLVRGEGYTF	TGTGCCAGCAGCTTAGTCAGGGGGGAAGGCTACACCTTC
-	TRBV18	-	TRBJ2-5	CASSPPTHTSSVETQYF	TGTGCCAGCTCACCACCGACGCACACCTCGAGTGTTGAGACCCAGTACTTC
-	TRBV27	-	TRBJ1-5	CASSLGTADQPQHF	TGTGCCAGCAGTTTAGGGACCGCCGATCAGCCCCAGCATTTT
-	TRBV6-5	once	TRBJ1-4	CASRLKNNEKLFF	TGTGCCAGCAGACTTAAGAATAATGAAAAACTGTTTTTT
TRBD2	TRBV6-5	-	TRBJ2-7	CASSYSIGLAAYEQYF	TGTGCCAGCAGTTACTCGATTGGACTAGCGGCCTACGAGCAGTACTTC
-	TRBV6-5	once	TRBJ1-2	CASSTTVFNYGYTF	TGTGCCAGCAGTACGACAGTCTTTAACTATGGCTACACCTTC
-	TRBV7-9	-	TRBJ2-7	CASSLGFETYEQYF	TGTGCCAGCAGCTTAGGTTTCGAGACCTACGAGCAGTACTTC
-	TRBV5-4	-	TRBJ2-1	CASSSGTQSYEQFF	TGTGCCAGCAGCTCTGGGACCCAAAGCTATGAGCAGTTCTTC
-	TRBV5-3	-	TRBJ2-7	CARSLGLCSYEQYF	TGTGCCAGAAGCTTGGGACTGTGTTCCTACGAGCAGTACTTC
-	TRBV9	once	TRBJ2-3	CASSSPELLGLTQYF	TGTGCCAGCAGCTCGCCGGAGCTTTTGGGCCTCACGCAGTATTTT